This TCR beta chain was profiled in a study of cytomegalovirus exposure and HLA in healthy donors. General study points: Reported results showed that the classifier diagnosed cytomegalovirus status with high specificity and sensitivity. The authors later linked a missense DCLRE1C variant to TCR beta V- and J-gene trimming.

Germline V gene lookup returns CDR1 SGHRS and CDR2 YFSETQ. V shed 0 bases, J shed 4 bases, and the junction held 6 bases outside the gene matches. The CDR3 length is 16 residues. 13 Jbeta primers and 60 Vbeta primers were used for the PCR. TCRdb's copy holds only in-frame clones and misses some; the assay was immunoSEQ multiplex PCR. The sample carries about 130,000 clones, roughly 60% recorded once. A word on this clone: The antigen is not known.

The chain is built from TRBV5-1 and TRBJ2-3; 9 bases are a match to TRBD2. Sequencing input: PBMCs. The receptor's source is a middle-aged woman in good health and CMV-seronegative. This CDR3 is CASSLGASGAADTQYF. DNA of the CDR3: TGCGCCAGCAGCTTGGGGGCTAGCGGGGCCGCAGATACGCAGTATTTT.